The rows below give T cell receptor beta chains drawn from one sample of a study of blood T cell repertoires in COVID-19. Method: immunoSEQ multiplex PCR; TCRdb's copy keeps in-frame clones and lacks some. The table includes tens of thousands of clones, roughly 71% detected once. The sequencing input was peripheral blood. Receptors were obtained from a woman in her 50s with active or convalescent COVID-19. The CDR3 runs from the conserved cysteine through the conserved F or W. D genes are given only for firm matches. Only part of the rows carry a size: once, few, many, or a class if the clone is expanded.

d_gene: NA
abundance: NA
j_gene: TRBJ1-2
v_gene: TRBV18
CDR3nt: TGTGCCAGCTCACCACCGTATTTAGCCAGGGTGAACTATGGCTACACCTTC
CDR3aa: CASSPPYLARVNYGYTF

d_gene: TRBD2
abundance: NA
j_gene: TRBJ2-1
v_gene: TRBV2
CDR3nt: TGTGCCAGCAGTGAACCTCTCCTAGCGGGCTTCTACAATGAGCAGTTCTTC
CDR3aa: CASSEPLLAGFYNEQFF

d_gene: NA
abundance: NA
j_gene: TRBJ2-3
v_gene: TRBV4-3
CDR3nt: TGCGCCAGCAGCCAAGTGTTGTCTAGCACAGATACGCAGTATTTT
CDR3aa: CASSQVLSSTDTQYF

d_gene: TRBD1
abundance: NA
j_gene: TRBJ1-3
v_gene: TRBV30
CDR3nt: TGTGCCTGGAGTAGGACAGGGTATACTGGAAACACCATATATTTT
CDR3aa: CAWSRTGYTGNTIYF

d_gene: NA
abundance: NA
j_gene: TRBJ1-1
v_gene: TRBV3-1/TRBV3-2
CDR3nt: TGTGCCAGCAGCCAAGATGCGGGAGTTGAAGCTTTCTTT
CDR3aa: CASSQDAGVEAFF

d_gene: NA
abundance: NA
j_gene: TRBJ1-5
v_gene: TRBV10-3
CDR3nt: TGTGCCACTTTAGACCGGGACATAGCGAATCAGCCCCAGCATTTT
CDR3aa: CATLDRDIANQPQHF

d_gene: NA
abundance: NA
j_gene: TRBJ1-2
v_gene: TRBV27
CDR3nt: TGTGCCAGCAGTCATGGACAGACCTCGAACTATGGCTACACCTTC
CDR3aa: CASSHGQTSNYGYTF

d_gene: NA
abundance: few
j_gene: TRBJ2-7
v_gene: TRBV20-1
CDR3nt: TGCAGTGCTAGTAAGCGGGACGAGCAGTACTTC
CDR3aa: CSASKRDEQYF

d_gene: NA
abundance: NA
j_gene: TRBJ1-1
v_gene: TRBV5-4
CDR3nt: TGTGCCAGCAGCTTGCGCAGGGAGAACACTGAAGCTTTCTTT
CDR3aa: CASSLRRENTEAFF

d_gene: TRBD1
abundance: NA
j_gene: TRBJ2-7
v_gene: TRBV11-3
CDR3nt: TGTGCCAGCAGCTACGGGACAGGCTACGAGCAGTACTTC
CDR3aa: CASSYGTGYEQYF

d_gene: TRBD2
abundance: NA
j_gene: TRBJ2-7
v_gene: TRBV9
CDR3nt: TGTGCCAGCAGCGTTACTAGCGGGAGAATGGGCGAGCAGTACTTC
CDR3aa: CASSVTSGRMGEQYF

d_gene: TRBD1
abundance: NA
j_gene: TRBJ1-2
v_gene: TRBV5-1
CDR3nt: TGCGCCAGCAGTCTGACAGGGGGCTCCGCCTATGGCTACACCTTC
CDR3aa: CASSLTGGSAYGYTF

d_gene: TRBD1
abundance: NA
j_gene: TRBJ1-2
v_gene: TRBV14
CDR3nt: TGTGCCAGCAGCCAACGGCAGGGGGCCCTTAGGGGCTACACCTTC
CDR3aa: CASSQRQGALRGYTF

d_gene: TRBD2
abundance: NA
j_gene: TRBJ2-1
v_gene: TRBV27
CDR3nt: TGTGCCAGCAGTTTGGCTAGCGGGAGCAGCGATGAGCAGTTCTTC
CDR3aa: CASSLASGSSDEQFF

d_gene: NA
abundance: NA
j_gene: TRBJ1-3
v_gene: TRBV19
CDR3nt: TGTGCCAGCGGGGGTTCTGGAAACACCATATATTTT
CDR3aa: CASGGSGNTIYF

d_gene: NA
abundance: few
j_gene: TRBJ2-5
v_gene: TRBV4-3
CDR3nt: TGCGCCAGCAGCCAAGATCCGAGGGCCATGGGGACCCAGTACTTC
CDR3aa: CASSQDPRAMGTQYF

d_gene: TRBD1
abundance: NA
j_gene: TRBJ1-5
v_gene: TRBV5-1
CDR3nt: TGCGCCAGCAGCCCGGGACAGGGGAACAATCAGCCCCAGCATTTT
CDR3aa: CASSPGQGNNQPQHF

d_gene: NA
abundance: NA
j_gene: TRBJ2-2
v_gene: TRBV6-2/TRBV6-3
CDR3nt: TGTGCCAGCAGTTACCCACTTGTAGGCCTCTGGAGAACCGGGGAGCTGTTTTTT
CDR3aa: CASSYPLVGLWRTGELFF

d_gene: TRBD1
abundance: few
j_gene: TRBJ1-1
v_gene: TRBV7-6
CDR3nt: TGTGCCAGCAGCTTAGTAGCCGGGACAGCGTTCAGCACTGAAGCTTTCTTT
CDR3aa: CASSLVAGTAFSTEAFF

d_gene: NA
abundance: few
j_gene: TRBJ2-7
v_gene: TRBV6-1
CDR3nt: TGTGCCAGCAGTGAAACGAGGGAGCAGTACTTC
CDR3aa: CASSETREQYF

d_gene: NA
abundance: NA
j_gene: TRBJ2-1
v_gene: TRBV4-1
CDR3nt: TGCGCCAGCAGCCAAGATCGTCAGGGGTTGCCATACAATGAGCAGTTCTTC
CDR3aa: CASSQDRQGLPYNEQFF

d_gene: TRBD2
abundance: NA
j_gene: TRBJ2-7
v_gene: TRBV14
CDR3nt: TGTGCCAGCAGCCAGATCGACCTTCGGGGGGGAGGAACCTACGAGCAGTACTTC
CDR3aa: CASSQIDLRGGGTYEQYF

d_gene: NA
abundance: NA
j_gene: TRBJ1-5
v_gene: TRBV18
CDR3nt: TGTGCCAGCTCTTGGAGCCAGGGGACGGATCAGCCCCAGCATTTT
CDR3aa: CASSWSQGTDQPQHF

d_gene: TRBD2
abundance: medium-sized
j_gene: TRBJ2-1
v_gene: TRBV11-2
CDR3nt: TGTGCCAGCAGCACTAGCGGGAGCTTCCCCTACAATGAGCAGTTCTTC
CDR3aa: CASSTSGSFPYNEQFF

d_gene: TRBD2
abundance: NA
j_gene: TRBJ2-7
v_gene: TRBV7-9
CDR3nt: TGTGCCAGCAGCCGGACTAGCGGGGGGACGGGCTCCTACGAGCAGTACTTC
CDR3aa: CASSRTSGGTGSYEQYF

d_gene: TRBD1
abundance: NA
j_gene: TRBJ2-2
v_gene: TRBV12-5
CDR3nt: TGTGCTAGTGGTATGGGACAGTCGAACACCGGGGAGCTGTTTTTT
CDR3aa: CASGMGQSNTGELFF

d_gene: TRBD2
abundance: NA
j_gene: TRBJ2-3
v_gene: TRBV6-5
CDR3nt: TGTGCCAGCAGTAGCCCCGCGGGGGACACAGATACGCAGTATTTT
CDR3aa: CASSSPAGDTDTQYF

d_gene: TRBD1
abundance: NA
j_gene: TRBJ1-5
v_gene: TRBV10-3
CDR3nt: TGTGCCATCAGTGGCGGTGGGACAGGGAGGGAGCCCCAGCATTTT
CDR3aa: CAISGGGTGREPQHF

d_gene: TRBD1
abundance: NA
j_gene: TRBJ1-1
v_gene: TRBV2
CDR3nt: TGTGCCAGCAGTCGGGACAGGGGGCATACTGAAGCTTTCTTT
CDR3aa: CASSRDRGHTEAFF

d_gene: TRBD1
abundance: NA
j_gene: TRBJ1-1
v_gene: TRBV5-6
CDR3nt: TGTGCCAGCAGCCTTGGGCACCAGGGGGCCTACACTGAAGCTTTCTTT
CDR3aa: CASSLGHQGAYTEAFF

d_gene: NA
abundance: few
j_gene: TRBJ1-3
v_gene: TRBV7-6
CDR3nt: TGTGCCAGCAGCTTAGGTACAGGGCTAGGAAACACCATATATTTT
CDR3aa: CASSLGTGLGNTIYF

d_gene: TRBD1
abundance: NA
j_gene: TRBJ1-2
v_gene: TRBV27
CDR3nt: TGTGCCAGCAGTTATGGACAGGGGGCGGCCGGCTACACCTTC
CDR3aa: CASSYGQGAAGYTF

d_gene: TRBD1
abundance: NA
j_gene: TRBJ2-7
v_gene: TRBV30
CDR3nt: TGTGCCTGGAGGGGGGACAGGAACTCCTACGAGCAGTACTTC
CDR3aa: CAWRGDRNSYEQYF

d_gene: TRBD2
abundance: medium-sized
j_gene: TRBJ2-1
v_gene: TRBV7-9
CDR3nt: TGTGCCAGCAGCTGGGGACTAGCGGAATACAATGAGCAGTTCTTC
CDR3aa: CASSWGLAEYNEQFF

d_gene: NA
abundance: NA
j_gene: TRBJ2-7
v_gene: TRBV2
CDR3nt: TGTGCCAGCAGGGGGTGGGTGGACAGAACCTACGAGCAGTACTTC
CDR3aa: CASRGWVDRTYEQYF

d_gene: TRBD1
abundance: once
j_gene: TRBJ2-7
v_gene: TRBV27
CDR3nt: TGTGCCAGCAGTTTATCGGGGGGACAGGATGTGCACTGGGGCTACGAGCAGTACTTC
CDR3aa: CASSLSGGQDVHWGYEQYF

d_gene: NA
abundance: NA
j_gene: TRBJ1-2
v_gene: TRBV5-6
CDR3nt: TGTGCCAGCAGCATCGGACAGTACGATGGCTACACCTTC
CDR3aa: CASSIGQYDGYTF

d_gene: NA
abundance: NA
j_gene: TRBJ1-1
v_gene: TRBV6-2/TRBV6-3
CDR3nt: TGTGCCAGCAGTTACCCGCAGGGCGGGAGCACTGAAGCTTTCTTT
CDR3aa: CASSYPQGGSTEAFF

d_gene: NA
abundance: NA
j_gene: TRBJ1-4
v_gene: TRBV15
CDR3nt: TGTGCCACCAGCAGGGCATCCGCAAGAGGCGGGGAAAAACTGTTTTTT
CDR3aa: CATSRASARGGEKLFF

d_gene: TRBD1
abundance: many
j_gene: TRBJ1-2
v_gene: TRBV5-1
CDR3nt: TGCGCCAGCAGCTCTCCGGGACAGGGAGGAGGCTACACCTTC
CDR3aa: CASSSPGQGGGYTF

d_gene: NA
abundance: NA
j_gene: TRBJ2-4
v_gene: TRBV21-1
CDR3nt: TGTGCCAGCAGCAAAGCGCGCGTAACCAAAAACATTCAGTACTTC
CDR3aa: CASSKARVTKNIQYF

d_gene: NA
abundance: few
j_gene: TRBJ1-3
v_gene: TRBV21-1
CDR3nt: TGTGCCAGCAGCAAAGGAGGGGGCCCTGGAAACACCATATATTTT
CDR3aa: CASSKGGGPGNTIYF

d_gene: NA
abundance: NA
j_gene: TRBJ1-5
v_gene: TRBV4-1
CDR3nt: TGCGCCAGCAGCCGCGGAGTATCTCAGCCCCAGCATTTT
CDR3aa: CASSRGVSQPQHF

d_gene: TRBD1
abundance: NA
j_gene: TRBJ2-7
v_gene: TRBV5-1
CDR3nt: TGCGCCAGCAGCTCCACGGGACAGGGTCTCGAGCAGTACTTC
CDR3aa: CASSSTGQGLEQYF

d_gene: NA
abundance: NA
j_gene: TRBJ1-2
v_gene: TRBV6-5
CDR3nt: TGTGCCAGCAGTTATTCGAACTATGGCTACACCTTC
CDR3aa: CASSYSNYGYTF

d_gene: TRBD2
abundance: NA
j_gene: TRBJ2-3
v_gene: TRBV30
CDR3nt: TGTGCCTGGAGTGGGTCTAGCGGGAGTCTCACAGATACGCAGTATTTT
CDR3aa: CAWSGSSGSLTDTQYF

d_gene: TRBD1
abundance: NA
j_gene: TRBJ1-2
v_gene: TRBV30
CDR3nt: TGTGCCTGGAGTGGACAGGGATCCCTAGCTAACTATGGCTACACCTTC
CDR3aa: CAWSGQGSLANYGYTF

d_gene: TRBD1
abundance: NA
j_gene: TRBJ2-3
v_gene: TRBV5-8
CDR3nt: TGTGCCAGCAGCCCCGGGGGGACAGGGAGTTTAACAGATACGCAGTATTTT
CDR3aa: CASSPGGTGSLTDTQYF

d_gene: TRBD2
abundance: once
j_gene: TRBJ2-7
v_gene: TRBV3-1/TRBV3-2
CDR3nt: TGTGCCAGCAGCCAAACCCAGCGAGCGGGGGACTACGAGCAGTACTTC
CDR3aa: CASSQTQRAGDYEQYF

d_gene: NA
abundance: NA
j_gene: TRBJ2-7
v_gene: TRBV18
CDR3nt: TGTGCCAGCTCACCACCGAGTCGGGGAAAAACCTACGAGCAGTACTTC
CDR3aa: CASSPPSRGKTYEQYF

d_gene: NA
abundance: NA
j_gene: TRBJ2-1
v_gene: TRBV4-3
CDR3nt: TGCGCCAGCAGCCAAGATCTTTCCAGTCTGCAGTTCTTC
CDR3aa: CASSQDLSSLQFF

d_gene: NA
abundance: NA
j_gene: TRBJ1-4
v_gene: TRBV4-2
CDR3nt: TGTGCCAGCAGCCAGGGAGGGGTTAATGAAAAACTGTTTTTT
CDR3aa: CASSQGGVNEKLFF

d_gene: NA
abundance: once
j_gene: TRBJ2-3
v_gene: TRBV15
CDR3nt: TGTGCCACCAGCAGAGATGGGGGGAGTCGGACAGATACGCAGTATTTT
CDR3aa: CATSRDGGSRTDTQYF

d_gene: TRBD1
abundance: NA
j_gene: TRBJ1-2
v_gene: TRBV6-2/TRBV6-3
CDR3nt: TGTGCCAGCAGCCTAACAAGGGGGCGAAGTTATGGCTACACCTTC
CDR3aa: CASSLTRGRSYGYTF

d_gene: TRBD2
abundance: NA
j_gene: TRBJ2-2
v_gene: TRBV5-1
CDR3nt: TGCGCCAGCAGCTTGAGGTCGGCCAGCGGGAGTGGAGGCGGGGAGCTGTTTTTT
CDR3aa: CASSLRSASGSGGGELFF